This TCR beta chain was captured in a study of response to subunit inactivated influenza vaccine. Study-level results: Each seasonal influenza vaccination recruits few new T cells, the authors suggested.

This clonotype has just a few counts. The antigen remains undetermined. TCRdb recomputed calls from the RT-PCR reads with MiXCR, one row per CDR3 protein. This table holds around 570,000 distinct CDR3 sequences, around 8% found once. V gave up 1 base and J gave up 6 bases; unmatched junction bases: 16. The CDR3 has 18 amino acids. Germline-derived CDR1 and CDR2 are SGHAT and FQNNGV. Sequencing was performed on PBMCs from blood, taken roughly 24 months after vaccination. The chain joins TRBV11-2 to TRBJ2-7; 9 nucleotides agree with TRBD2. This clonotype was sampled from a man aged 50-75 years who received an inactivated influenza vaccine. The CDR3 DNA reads TGTGCCAGCAGCTTAGTAAGCGCGCCTAGCGGGAAAGCGGGCGAGCAGTACTTC. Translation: CASSLVSAPSGKAGEQYF.